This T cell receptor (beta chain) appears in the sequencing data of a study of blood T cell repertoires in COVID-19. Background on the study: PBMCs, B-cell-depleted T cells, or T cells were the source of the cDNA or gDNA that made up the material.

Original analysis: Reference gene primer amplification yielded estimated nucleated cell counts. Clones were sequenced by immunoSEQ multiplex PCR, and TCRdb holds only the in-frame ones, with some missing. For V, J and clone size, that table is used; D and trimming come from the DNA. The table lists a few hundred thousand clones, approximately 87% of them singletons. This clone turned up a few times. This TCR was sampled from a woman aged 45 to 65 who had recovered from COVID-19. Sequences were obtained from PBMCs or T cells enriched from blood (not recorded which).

CDR3 protein: CASSSTDNYGYTF. The DNA of the CDR3 is TGTGCCAGCAGTTCGACAGATAACTATGGCTACACCTTC. This chain uses TRBV28 with TRBJ1-2; possible D gene TRBD1, 5 bases. The germline V and J ends were trimmed by 4 bases and 1 base, with 7 bases remaining between them. The length of the CDR3 is 13 residues. Germline assignment: CDR1 MDHEN and CDR2 SYDVKM.